This is a list of T cell receptor beta chains from one sample in a study of naive and memory T cell subsets. Each CDR3 protein gets one entry after TCRdb re-called the UMI-ligation and nested PCR reads with MiXCR. The top ten hold about 4% of the sample, which has 35,000 to 40,000 distinct CDR3 sequences, roughly 9.6% seen once. Material: skin, obtained from a tuberculin skin test site. The receptors were sampled from an adult in good health. CDR3s include the opening cysteine and the closing phenylalanine or tryptophan. The D gene is left open where the match is weak. Where a row states a size, it is once, few, many or the class of an expanded clone; other rows omit it.

j_call clone_size v_call d_call cdr3_nt cdr3_aa
TRBJ2-5 many TRBV30 TRBD2 TGTGCCTGGAGTGTTAGACTAGCTGAGACCCAGTACTTC CAWSVRLAETQYF
TRBJ2-1 many TRBV6-2/TRBV6-3 TRBD2 TGTGCCAGCAGTTACTTCCTCTCAAGCGGGAGGGCCAGTAGCGAGCAGTTCTTC CASSYFLSSGRASSEQFF
TRBJ2-1 many TRBV6-2/TRBV6-3 . TGTGCCAGCAGACTAGCCCCCTCCTCCAAAGTTATTAATGAGCAGTTCTTC CASRLAPSSKVINEQFF
TRBJ1-5 few TRBV11-2 . TGTGCCAGCAGCTGGACGGATGATCAGCCCCAGCATTTT CASSWTDDQPQHF
TRBJ2-7 . TRBV29-1 . TGCAGCGTTGAGGGGCAGCACTCCTACGAGCAGTACTTC CSVEGQHSYEQYF
TRBJ2-1 medium-sized TRBV11-3 . TGTGCCAGCAGCAAACAGTACCGAATGCAGTTCTTC CASSKQYRMQFF
TRBJ2-7 . TRBV7-3 . TGTGCCAGCAGCCCGGGGGCCCTCTACGAGCAGTACTTC CASSPGALYEQYF
TRBJ2-3 many TRBV25-1 . TGTGCCAGCAGCGGTCGAGGGGCAGATACGCAGTATTTT CASSGRGADTQYF
TRBJ2-6 many TRBV12-3/TRBV12-4 . TGTGCCAGCAGTTGGTCCGTCAGCTCTGGGGCCAACGTCCTGACTTTC CASSWSVSSGANVLTF
TRBJ1-5 . TRBV18 . TGTGCCAGCTCACGGGGGAATCAGCCCCAGCATTTT CASSRGNQPQHF
TRBJ1-2 . TRBV6-5 TRBD1 TGTGCCAGCAGCCAGGGACAGGTTGGTGGCTACACCTTC CASSQGQVGGYTF
TRBJ2-7 many TRBV30 . TGTGCCTGGAGTCGCGGGAACCTCTACGAGCAGTACTTC CAWSRGNLYEQYF
TRBJ2-7 many TRBV30 TRBD1 TGTGCCTGGAGTCCAGGACAGGGCATTGTATACGAGCAGTACTTC CAWSPGQGIVYEQYF
TRBJ2-2 many TRBV6-4 TRBD2 TGTGCCAGCAGTGGCGGGAGCACCGGGGAGCTGTTTTTT CASSGGSTGELFF
TRBJ1-3 few TRBV6-5 . TGTGCCAGCAGTTACTCGATGTCAGGGGTAGCTGGAAACACCATATATTTT CASSYSMSGVAGNTIYF
TRBJ2-5 many TRBV7-9 . TGTGCCAGCAGCTCCCCCCCGACGGAGACCCAGTACTTC CASSSPPTETQYF
TRBJ1-6 many TRBV20-1 TRBD1 TGCAGTGCTAGAGTTTGGGGACAGGAGGTCCCCCTCCACTTT CSARVWGQEVPLHF
TRBJ2-7 many TRBV6-2/TRBV6-3 . TGTGCCAGCAGTTACTTGCCGGGGATAATAGACCCCTACGAGCAGTACTTC CASSYLPGIIDPYEQYF
TRBJ2-5 many TRBV11-3 . TGTGCCAGCAGCTTTATGTTTCGGGGAATCATGGGAGAGACCCAGTACTTC CASSFMFRGIMGETQYF
TRBJ1-5 many TRBV6-5 . TGTGCCAGCAGTTACTCGGGAGTCTCAAGCAATCAGCCCCAGCATTTT CASSYSGVSSNQPQHF
TRBJ2-7 many TRBV20-1 TRBD1 TGCAGTGCTCCCCGCACAGGGGTTGACGAGCAGTACTTC CSAPRTGVDEQYF
TRBJ2-7 few TRBV20-1 . TGCAGTGCTAGAGAGGACGCCACCTACGAGCAGTATTTC CSAREDATYEQYF
TRBJ1-6 few TRBV12-3/TRBV12-4 . TGTGCCAGCAGTTACCGTAATTCACCCCTCCACTTT CASSYRNSPLHF
TRBJ2-7 few TRBV6-5 . TGTGCCAGCAGTACGACCGGGACAAACTACGAGCAGTACTTC CASSTTGTNYEQYF
TRBJ2-1 . TRBV20-1 . TGCAGTGCTAGAGATTCTGTCGAGAGGAACTCCTACAATGAGCAGTTCTTC CSARDSVERNSYNEQFF
TRBJ2-7 . TRBV11-2 . TGTGCCAGCACCCCCCTTGCCCGGGTGAGCTCCTACGAGCAGTACTTC CASTPLARVSSYEQYF
TRBJ2-2 many TRBV20-1 TRBD2 TGCAGTGCTAGGACTAGCGGGGGGGCGTACACCGGGGAGCTGTTTTTT CSARTSGGAYTGELFF
TRBJ1-2 few TRBV6-1 . TGTGCCAGCAGCGACTTGGGACTAGCTTACGGCTACACCTTC CASSDLGLAYGYTF
TRBJ2-7 many TRBV20-1 TRBD2 TGCAGTGCTAGAGATTCCGGACTAGCGGGGTTCTCCTACGAGCAGTACTTC CSARDSGLAGFSYEQYF
TRBJ1-1 . TRBV11-2 . TGTGCCAGCAGCTTAGTCGCGGGTTTGAACACTGAAGCTTTCTTT CASSLVAGLNTEAFF
TRBJ1-2 . TRBV5-1 . TGCGCCAGCAGCCTCCAGGACGGAAACTATGGCTACACCTTC CASSLQDGNYGYTF
TRBJ1-5 medium-sized TRBV20-1 . TGCAGTGCGAGCAGGGAATTGAGCAATCAGCCCCAGCATTTT CSASRELSNQPQHF
TRBJ1-1 many TRBV13 TRBD1 TGTGCCAGCAGCATACAGGGGGGAGGCACTGAAGCTTTCTTT CASSIQGGGTEAFF
TRBJ1-1 . TRBV4-1 . TGCGCCAGCAGCCAGGAAAAAACAGGGAACACTGAAGCTTTCTTT CASSQEKTGNTEAFF
TRBJ2-1 many TRBV27 TRBD2 TGTGCCAGCAGTTTTAGCGGGGGGCAAACCTACGAGCAGTTCTTC CASSFSGGQTYEQFF
TRBJ1-2 . TRBV29-1 . TGCAGCGTTGAAGATCCGGGCACCGCCTATGGCGACACCTTC CSVEDPGTAYGDTF
TRBJ2-7 . TRBV5-4 TRBD1 TGTGCCAGCAGCTTCTATGTTGGGACAGGGGGCAGCGAGCAGTACTTC CASSFYVGTGGSEQYF
TRBJ2-7 many TRBV28 . TGTGCCAGCTCCCCCGGGGACGGCTCCTACGAGCAGTACTTC CASSPGDGSYEQYF
TRBJ2-3 many TRBV6-5 . TGTGCCAGCAGTTACTCTGGAGGGTCAGATACGCAGTATTTT CASSYSGGSDTQYF
TRBJ2-5 few TRBV19 TRBD2 TGTGCCAGTAGTATATCCAGCGGGGGGGGTTGGGAGACCCAGTACTTC CASSISSGGGWETQYF
TRBJ1-5 . TRBV9 TRBD1 TGTGCCAGCAGCGCAATGGGACAGGGAAATCAGCCCCAGCATTTT CASSAMGQGNQPQHF
TRBJ2-1 . TRBV4-2 TRBD1 TGTGCCAGCAGCCAAGATGGGGGACAGGGATGGTACAATGAGCAGTTCTTC CASSQDGGQGWYNEQFF
TRBJ2-4 many TRBV20-1 TRBD2 TGCAGTGCTAGAGAACCGGGACTAGGGTTTAGTACCAAAAACATTCAGTACTTC CSAREPGLGFSTKNIQYF
TRBJ2-5 few TRBV29-1 TRBD1 TGCAGCGTTACCCCCGGGACAGAGCTCCAAGAGACCCAGTACTTC CSVTPGTELQETQYF
TRBJ2-3 . TRBV20-1 TRBD2 TGCAGTGCTAGAGTCCCTAGCGGGGGGATCACAGATACGCAGTATTTT CSARVPSGGITDTQYF
TRBJ2-4 many TRBV20-1 . TGCAGTGCGAGAAGACAGGATATCAAAAACATTCAGTACTTC CSARRQDIKNIQYF
TRBJ2-1 medium-sized TRBV20-1 . TGCAGTGCTCGATCTACAGGGAACAATGAGCAGTTCTTC CSARSTGNNEQFF
TRBJ1-5 few TRBV27 . TGTGCCAGCAGCCTCGACGTAGGTCAGCCCCAGCATTTT CASSLDVGQPQHF
TRBJ2-3 many TRBV9 . TGTGCCAGCAGCTCCCCCCGAAGGCCCCCAGATACGCAGTATTTT CASSSPRRPPDTQYF
TRBJ2-7 many TRBV29-1 TRBD2 TGCAGCGCCGCCTGGACTAGCGGAAAAACCAGCTCCTACGAGCAGTACTTC CSAAWTSGKTSSYEQYF
TRBJ2-5 many TRBV20-1 . TGCAGTGCTAGAGGCGGCCTCCTCCCCACCCAAGAGACCCAGTACTTC CSARGGLLPTQETQYF
TRBJ1-4 many TRBV2 TRBD1 TGTGCCAGCAGCCGACAGGGCCAGAATGAAAAACTGTTTTTT CASSRQGQNEKLFF
TRBJ2-7 . TRBV19 . TGTGCCACCATGGGTGCGGACACCACCTACGAGCAGTACTTC CATMGADTTYEQYF
TRBJ2-2 many TRBV2 . TGTGCCAGCAGTGCGTTAGGGGACGGGGAGCTGTTTTTT CASSALGDGELFF
TRBJ2-5 many TRBV5-1 . TGCGCCAGCAGCGGGGTGGAGACCCAGTACTTC CASSGVETQYF